This T cell receptor (beta chain) is drawn from a study of shared clonotypes between healthy human individuals. Study conclusions and caveats: Expectations were that clonotype sharing among donors would be affected by sequencing depth.

The donors were all Caucasian adults (living in Nashville, Tennessee). The CDR3 is 13 residues long. V lost 4 bases and J 1 base, leaving 10 bases between the germline ends. Germline V gene lookup returns CDR1 GTSNPN and CDR2 SVGIG (reference sequence). Measured with immunoSEQ multiplex PCR; TCRdb has only the in-frame clones, and not every one. Of some 2,500,000 clones in the sample, 93% were seen once. For this clone: Its specificity is not known.

The rearrangement uses TRBV30 and TRBJ1-1; D not certain. Sequenced: naive CD4+ T cells from PBMCs. Subset defined: CD45RA+ positively selected. The source of this sequence is a man younger than 35 in good health. Some clones in this sample may be carry-over from other donors' samples. The CDR3, as DNA: TGTGCCTGGATGACGGCGGGGAACACTGAAGCTTTCTTT. This encodes CAWMTAGNTEAFF.